Below, 17 T cell receptor beta chains from the same sample are listed, as sequenced in a study of memory CD4+ T cells and cytomegalovirus serostatus. Libraries were prepared by immunoSEQ multiplex PCR; TCRdb keeps only in-frame clonotypes and omits some of them. The table records 27,000 or so clones, more than 60% of them present only once. The sort gate was single viable CD3+CD4+CD8-CD45RO+ cells for memory CD4+ T cells. The specimen sequenced was memory CD4+ T cells from blood. The receptors derive from an adult in good health and CMV-seronegative.

The chain carries TRBV19 and TRBJ1-3; D is unclear. Looked up from germline, CDR1 is LNHDA and CDR2 is SQIVND (reference sequence). Trimming pared 3 bases from V and 4 bases from J, leaving 4 bases between. This CDR3 region has 12 residues. CDR3 nucleotides: TGTGCCAGTAGTATTGGCGGAAACACCATATATTTT. Residues: CASSIGGNTIYF.

This chain links TRBV12-2 with TRBJ1-1; TRBD1 is the table's D call, not checked against the DNA. TRBV12-2 is described as a pseudogene. The CDR3 is 18 residues long. The CDR3 region is CASRFRGVRDSMNTEAFF. In DNA, the CDR3 is TGTGCAAGTCGCTTTCGGGGTGTACGGGACAGCATGAACACTGAAGCTTTCTTT.

On this clone: This specimen includes other DNA sequences encoding the same CDR3. The chain combines TRBV30 with TRBJ1-3; perhaps TRBD1 as D (5 bases). V gave up 0 bases and J gave up 4 bases, with 7 bases separating them. This CDR3 is built from 13 residues. From germline, CDR1 is GTSNPN and CDR2 SVGIG (reference sequence). The CDR3 nucleotides are TGTGCCTGGAGTGTAGGGGCGGGAAACACCATATATTTT. As protein: CAWSVGAGNTIYF. Combining the CDR3 with reference TRBV30 and TRBJ1-3 gives the whole variable domain SQTIHQWPATLVQPVGSPLSLECTVEGTSNPNLYWYRQAAGRGLQLLFYSVGIGQISSEVPQNLSASRPQDRQFILSSKKLLLSDSGFYLCAWSVGAGNTIYFGEGSWLTVV.

With regard to this clone: Other DNA sequences in this sample translate to the same CDR3. This chain links TRBV6-6 with TRBJ2-5, with D unresolved. Germline-derived CDR1 and CDR2 are MNHNY and SVGAGI (reference sequence). This CDR3 is built from 13 residues. The V gene lost 6 bases and the J gene lost 0 bases, with 8 bases spanning the gap. CDR3 in DNA: TGTGCCAGCAGAGGGCAGCACCAAGAGACCCAGTACTTC. It is translated as CASRGQHQETQYF.

The rearrangement links TRBV4-1 to TRBJ2-1, with TRBD2 matching over 9 bases. The CDR3 runs to 17 residues. V trimming: 4 bases; J trimming: 2 bases; junction bases outside the gene matches: 9. Germline V gene sequence: CDR1 MGHRA, CDR2 YSYEKL. The chain's CDR3 is CASSRASAGGPYNEQFF. The CDR3 DNA reads as TGCGCCAGCAGCCGGGCCTCAGCGGGGGGACCCTACAATGAGCAGTTCTTC.

This clone was counted between two and nine times. The chain links TRBV2 to TRBJ1-5, with 10 bases matching TRBD1. The CDR3 covers 15 residues. V trimming: 4 bases; J trimming: 1 base; junction bases outside the gene matches: 1. Germline V gives CDR1 SNHLY, CDR2 FYNNEI. CDR3 amino acids: CASSVGQGSNQPQHF. CDR3 DNA: TGTGCCAGCAGTGTGGGACAGGGGAGCAATCAGCCCCAGCATTTT. The complete variable domain, with remaining parts taken from reference TRBV2 and TRBJ1-5, reads EPEVTQTPSHQVTQMGQEVILRCVPISNHLYFYWYRQILGQKVEFLVSFYNNEISEKSEIFDDQFSVERPDGSNFTLKIRSTKLEDSAMYFCASSVGQGSNQPQHFGDGTRLSIL.

This rearrangement joins TRBV7-9 to TRBJ2-1; TRBD2 agrees at 7 bases. V was clipped by 3 bases and J by 5 bases; unmatched bases: 4. There are 14 residues in the CDR3. In germline, CDR1 is SEHNR, CDR2 FQNEAQ (reference sequence). The CDR3 DNA reads TGTGCCAGCAGCTTGGGGGGGATAAACAATGAGCAGTTCTTC. Translation: CASSLGGINNEQFF.

This clone was seen just once. The chain recombines TRBV28 with TRBJ1-5; maybe TRBD1 (5 bases). CDR1 is MDHEN, CDR2 SYDVKM, per germline. CDR3 length equals 15 residues. V was shortened by 5 bases and J by 1 base, with 12 bases between the two germline ends. The CDR3 protein is CASSIRVASNQPQHF. CDR3 sequence (DNA): TGTGCCAGCAGTATCAGGGTAGCAAGCAATCAGCCCCAGCATTTT.

The gene calls are TRBV6-5 and TRBJ2-2; D gene ambiguous. The CDR3 contains 15 residues. Trimming took off 7 bases at V and 5 bases at J, with 17 bases between the two ends. Germline V CDR1 and CDR2: MNHEY, SVGAGI. This CDR3 is CASNPSPGWTGELFF. The CDR3 DNA reads TGTGCCAGCAACCCTTCCCCCGGGTGGACCGGGGAGCTGTTTTTT.

The V call is TRBV29-1, the J call TRBJ2-5; TRBD1 is a possible D gene (6 bases). Near its end, the DNA agrees better with TRBJ2-7, so the J call may be wrong. The germline V gene encodes CDR1 SQVTM and CDR2 ANQGSEA. There are 12 residues in the CDR3. The CDR3 region has the DNA TGCAGCGTAAATACAGGGACGGACGAGCAGTACTTC. It is translated as CSVNTGTDEQYF.

This chain joins TRBV5-4 and TRBJ1-2; 10 positions agree with TRBD1. This CDR3 is 14 amino acids long. V was clipped by 4 bases and J by 5 bases; unmatched bases: 5. Germline V gene sequence: CDR1 SGHNT, CDR2 YYREEE (reference sequence). The chain's CDR3 is CASSPRDRGYGYTF. CDR3 in DNA: TGTGCCAGCAGCCCCCGGGACAGGGGATATGGCTACACCTTC. The full variable domain, rest sourced from reference TRBV5-4 and TRBJ1-2, is ETGVTQSPTHLIKTRGQQVTLRCSSQSGHNTVSWYQQALGQGPQFIFQYYREEENGRGNFPPRFSGLQFPNYSSELNVNALELDDSALYLCASSPRDRGYGYTFGSGTRLTVV.

The chain links TRBV23-1 to TRBJ1-2; D uncertain. TRBV23-1 is filed as an ORF, its function uncertain. V was cut by 4 bases and J by 8 bases, with 5 bases left in between. The CDR3 sequence is 10 residues long. The DNA for the CDR3 is TGCGCCAGCAGTCCCGGGGGCTACACCTTC. This gives the protein CASSPGGYTF.

The V gene is TRBV19, the J gene TRBJ2-7; no clear D gene. V lost 5 bases and J 0 bases, leaving 11 bases between the germline ends. CDR3 length equals 14 residues. Germline V CDR1 and CDR2: LNHDA, SQIVND (reference sequence). This CDR3 reads CASSEQSSSYEQYF. CDR3 nucleotide sequence: TGTGCCAGTAGTGAACAATCGAGCTCCTACGAGCAGTACTTC. The whole variable domain, filled in from reference TRBV19 and TRBJ2-7, reads DGGITQSPKYLFRKEGQNVTLSCEQNLNHDAMYWYRQDPGQGLRLIYYSQIVNDFQKGDIAEGYSVSREKKESFPLTVTSAQKNPTAFYLCASSEQSSSYEQYFGPGTRLTVT.

The rearrangement joins TRBV10-3 to TRBJ1-2, with unresolved D. Per the germline V gene, CDR1 is ENHRY and CDR2 is SYGVKD. Trimming removed 6 bases from V and 0 bases from J, with 5 bases in between. The CDR3 covers 12 residues. CDR3 DNA sequence: TGTGCCATCAGAAGACCTAACTATGGCTACACCTTC. Translation gives CAIRRPNYGYTF.

V is TRBV7-2 and J is TRBJ1-2; a possible D gene is TRBD1 (6 bases). The CDR3 loop spans 13 amino acids. V was trimmed by 3 bases and J by 8 bases, leaving 13 bases between them. Looked up from germline, CDR1 is SGHTA and CDR2 is FQGNSA. The CDR3, as DNA: TGTGCCAGCAGCTTTACACAGGGTCGGGGCTACACCTTC. Translation: CASSFTQGRGYTF.

The rearrangement uses TRBV5-1 and TRBJ1-4; D is perhaps TRBD1 (6 bases). The CDR3 contains 14 residues. Germline loops: CDR1 SGHRS, CDR2 YFSETQ. The V end was cut by 5 bases, the J end by 4 bases, with 12 bases between. CDR3 nucleotides: TGCGCCAGCAGTTCCGACAGGTTTAATGAAAAACTGTTTTTT. Translated: CASSSDRFNEKLFF.

This clone is a singleton in its sample. The rearrangement uses TRBV2 and TRBJ1-5; 7 bases line up with TRBD1. The CDR3 consists of 14 residues. Germline V gene sequence: CDR1 SNHLY, CDR2 FYNNEI. V gave up 6 bases and J gave up 6 bases; unmatched junction bases: 8. For the CDR3, the DNA is TGTGCCAGCAGCCAACAGGGGCCGGTTCAGCCCCAGCATTTT. This codes for CASSQQGPVQPQHF. The complete variable domain, with remaining parts taken from reference TRBV2 and TRBJ1-5, reads EPEVTQTPSHQVTQMGQEVILRCVPISNHLYFYWYRQILGQKVEFLVSFYNNEISEKSEIFDDQFSVERPDGSNFTLKIRSTKLEDSAMYFCASSQQGPVQPQHFGDGTRLSIL.